Given below is one TCR beta chain in context. The data were taken from a study of response to subunit inactivated influenza vaccine. TCRdb analysed the RT-PCR reads with MiXCR anew, one entry per CDR3 protein. The repertoire holds about 620,000 distinct CDR3 sequences, with around 10% as singletons. The sample also formed part of further work on T cells expressing NK-cell markers. That paper states: UMIs were included in TCR beta cDNA generated by 5'RACE template switching.

Sequencing was performed on PBMCs from blood, taken on the day of vaccination. The sequence was collected from a man aged 45-60 years who received an inactivated influenza vaccine.

The CDR3 here is CASSLLKRSSYEQYF. Here the CDR3 DNA reads TGTGCCAGCAGTTTACTAAAAAGGAGCTCCTACGAGCAGTACTTC. The V gene is TRBV28, the J gene TRBJ2-7, with D unresolved. The V gene's germline CDR1 is MDHEN and CDR2 SYDVKM. This CDR3 is 15 amino acids long. V was clipped by 2 bases and J by 0 bases, with 11 bases between them.